This note documents a single T cell receptor (beta chain) sequence. Germline lookup yields CDR1 LGHNA and CDR2 YNFKEQ. The CDR3 length is 17 residues. The data derive from a study of T cells expressing NK-cell markers. Study as a whole: According to the study, TCR beta repertoires originated from sorted CD3+CD56+NKG2C+, CD3+CD56+NKG2C- and CD3+CD56-NKG2C+ T cells.

Following a re-call of the 5' RACE reads, TCRdb has one entry per CDR3 protein and lacks DNA. This sample lists some 440,000 distinct CDR3 sequences; its ten largest clones have 1.4%. The V gene is TRBV4-2, the J gene TRBJ2-3; TCRdb picks TRBD1, but there is no DNA to check that call. The source is a woman aged 50 to 60 in good health. Sequenced sample: blood T cells: a sorted CD56 or NKG2C T cell subset, CD4+ or CD8+ T cells, or bulk PBMC T cells (not recorded which). CDR3 in amino acids: CASSQGARGSTTDTQYF.